The 28 T cell receptor beta chains reported below all come from one sample, sequenced in a study of shared clonotypes between healthy human individuals. Some clones are missing from TCRdb's copy, which holds only in-frame ones; the method was immunoSEQ multiplex PCR. The sample shows 2 million to 2.5 million clones, approximately 94% of them seen only once. Sequenced input: naive CD4+ T cells sorted from blood. Subset indicated: CD45RA+ positively selected. Receptors originate from a man younger than 30 in good health.

This clone was recorded only once. The chain joins TRBV5-1 to TRBJ1-2, with TRBD1 as a possible D gene (6 bases). Trimming shortened V by 0 bases and J by 5 bases, and 20 bases separated the two germline ends. The germline V gene has CDR1 SGHRS and CDR2 YFSETQ. This CDR3 spans 17 amino acids. CDR3 region: CASSLASGDGVFYGYTF. The CDR3 bases are TGCGCCAGCAGCTTGGCCTCAGGGGACGGAGTTTTTTATGGCTACACCTTC.

The J gene is TRBJ1-5, the V gene TRBV7-8; 8 bases match TRBD1. Germline V gene data show CDR1 as SGHVS and CDR2 as FQNEAQ. J lost 12 bases, V lost 1 base, and 5 bases had no gene match. This CDR3 has 13 amino acids. CDR3 nucleotide sequence: TGTGCCAGCAGCTTAGTGGGACAGGCCATCCAGCATTTT. It is translated as CASSLVGQAIQHF.

The chain is built from TRBV28 and TRBJ2-5; D not certain. V was clipped by 2 bases and J by 4 bases, with 11 bases between them. This CDR3 spans 14 amino acids. Germline V gene lookup returns CDR1 MDHEN and CDR2 SYDVKM. CDR3 amino acids: CASSLDLVGETQYF. DNA of the CDR3: TGTGCCAGCAGTTTAGATCTAGTAGGAGAGACCCAGTACTTC.

This clone has only one observation. This same CDR3 is encoded by further DNA sequences in the sample. The chain carries TRBV2 and TRBJ2-4, with 7 bases aligning to TRBD1. This CDR3 has 15 amino acids. The trim removed 6 bases at V and 0 bases at J, leaving 5 bases unmatched. Germline assignment: CDR1 SNHLY and CDR2 FYNNEI. CDR3 sequence reads: CASSGQALAKNIQYF. The CDR3 coding sequence is TGTGCCAGCAGCGGACAGGCTCTAGCCAAAAACATTCAGTACTTC.

A note on this clone: This sample includes further DNA sequences coding for the same CDR3. This chain connects TRBV30 to TRBJ2-7; no reliable D call. V was cut by 0 bases and J by 0 bases, with 9 bases left in between. Germline CDR1 and CDR2: GTSNPN and SVGIG (reference sequence). This CDR3 region has 14 residues. CDR3 nucleotides: TGTGCCTGGAGTGTAAGGCGGAGCTCCTACGAGCAGTACTTC. This encodes CAWSVRRSSYEQYF.

The chain carries TRBV10-2 and TRBJ1-1; D might be TRBD1 (5 bases). Germline V gene lookup returns CDR1 WSHSY and CDR2 SAAADI. CDR3 length equals 13 residues. The V end was cut by 6 bases, the J end by 3 bases, with 11 bases between. The CDR3 spells CASRGGSYTEAFF. In DNA, the CDR3 is TGCGCCAGCAGGGGGGGGTCGTACACTGAAGCTTTCTTT.

The chain uses TRBV10-3 and TRBJ1-1, with 8 bases lining up with TRBD1. The trim removed 5 bases at V and 3 bases at J, leaving 2 bases unmatched. The CDR3 spans 13 residues. Per germline, CDR1 ENHRY and CDR2 SYGVKD. CDR3 nucleotides: TGTGCCATCAGTCCGACAGGGGACACTGAAGCTTTCTTT. Protein sequence: CAISPTGDTEAFF.

This clone showed up just once. The genes are TRBV6-1 and TRBJ2-1, with D perhaps matching TRBD2 (9 bases). This CDR3 has 20 amino acids. The germline V gene has CDR1 MNHNS and CDR2 SASEGT. V gave up 1 base and J gave up 6 bases, with 28 bases separating them. The CDR3 here is CASSEVYRGWLAGRPNEQFF. The CDR3 nucleotides read TGTGCCAGCAGTGAAGTTTACAGGGGGTGGCTAGCGGGAAGACCCAATGAGCAGTTCTTC.

The chain employs TRBV7-2 and TRBJ2-1, with TRBD2 matching over 11 bases. Looked up from germline, CDR1 is SGHTA and CDR2 is FQGNSA. The length of the CDR3 is 18 residues. With 5 bases clipped from V and 7 bases from J, the junction kept 16 bases outside the gene matches. CDR3 protein: CASSPNAVGTSGSNEQFF. CDR3 DNA sequence: TGTGCCAGCAGCCCCAACGCGGTGGGGACTAGCGGTTCAAATGAGCAGTTCTTC.

V is TRBV4-1 and J is TRBJ2-5, with 7 bases aligning to TRBD1. Germline V lookup: CDR1 MGHRA, CDR2 YSYEKL. The trim removed 0 bases at V and 5 bases at J, leaving 9 bases unmatched. CDR3 length equals 16 residues. CDR3 in amino acids: CASSQDPPGQLETQYF. The CDR3 region has the DNA TGCGCCAGCAGCCAAGATCCCCCGGGACAGTTGGAGACCCAGTACTTC.

The chain couples TRBV12-5 to TRBJ2-7, with a tentative D call TRBD1 (5 bases). Germline CDR1 LGHNT, CDR2 FRNRAP. There are 15 residues in the CDR3. V lost 1 base and J 5 bases, leaving 15 bases between the germline ends. This CDR3 is CASGLDLGQGNEQYF. CDR3 DNA sequence: TGTGCTAGTGGTTTGGATCTCGGGCAGGGCAACGAGCAGTACTTC.

The chain joins TRBV6-1 to TRBJ1-3; unclear D gene. Germline V gives CDR1 MNHNS, CDR2 SASEGT. This CDR3 region has 14 residues. V was shortened by 3 bases and J by 5 bases, with 11 bases between the two germline ends. CDR3 nucleotide sequence: TGTGCCAGCAGTGACCCCAGGACGAGAAACACCATATATTTT. Its translation: CASSDPRTRNTIYF.

J is TRBJ1-1 and V is TRBV4-1; tentative D call: TRBD1 (5 bases). The V and J ends lost 0 bases and 2 bases respectively, with 10 bases between them. CDR3 length: 15 amino acids. The germline gives CDR1 MGHRA, CDR2 YSYEKL. The CDR3 is CASSQEAGINTEAFF. The CDR3, as DNA: TGCGCCAGCAGCCAAGAGGCAGGGATCAACACTGAAGCTTTCTTT.

The gene calls are TRBV28 and TRBJ2-2; D unresolved. The germline V gene has CDR1 MDHEN and CDR2 SYDVKM. CDR3 length equals 13 residues. V was clipped by 0 bases and J by 4 bases, with 3 bases between them. The CDR3 loop is CASSLWSTGELFF. CDR3 bases: TGTGCCAGCAGTTTATGGTCCACCGGGGAGCTGTTTTTT.

The chain employs TRBV10-3 and TRBJ2-2, with TRBD1 matching 11 bases. The length of the CDR3 is 16 residues. Germline loops: CDR1 ENHRY, CDR2 SYGVKD. V was pared by 3 bases and J by 7 bases, with 7 bases of the junction left unmatched. CDR3 DNA sequence: TGTGCCATCAGTGAAGGGGACAGGGGGAAGGGCGGGGAGCTGTTTTTT. This codes for CAISEGDRGKGGELFF.

CDR3 protein: CASSPSAGQQDTQYF. CDR3 bases: TGTGCCAGCAGCCCGTCCGCGGGGCAGCAAGATACGCAGTATTTT. The chain uses TRBV7-2 and TRBJ2-3, with D perhaps TRBD2 (6 bases). This CDR3 is built from 15 residues. V lost 5 bases, J lost 5 bases, and 17 bases lay in between. The germline V gene encodes CDR1 SGHTA and CDR2 FQGNSA.

J is TRBJ2-1 and V is TRBV7-6; 9 nucleotides align to TRBD1. The V segment lost 5 bases and the J segment 9 bases; nucleotides outside the gene matches: 5. Germline CDR1 SGHVS, CDR2 FNYEAQ. The CDR3 length is 13 residues. CDR3 sequence: CASSQQGAGEQFF. In nucleotides, the CDR3 is TGTGCCAGCAGCCAACAGGGGGCCGGTGAGCAGTTCTTC.

The rearrangement joins TRBV11-2 to TRBJ1-4; the D gene is possibly TRBD1 (5 bases). There are 14 residues in the CDR3. Germline V CDR1 and CDR2: SGHAT, FQNNGV. The V gene lost 5 bases and the J gene lost 5 bases, with 12 bases spanning the gap. This CDR3 is CASSRGQYNEKLFF. CDR3 DNA: TGTGCCAGCAGCCGGGGCCAGTACAATGAAAAACTGTTTTTT.

The chain employs TRBV2 and TRBJ1-3; D ambiguous. Between the trimmed V and J ends, which lost 6 bases and 0 bases, there was a span of 12 bases. CDR1 and CDR2 from the germline V gene are SNHLY and FYNNEI. CDR3 size: 15 residues. As DNA, the CDR3 is TGTGCCAGCAGCCTCAGTGATAGCTCTGGAAACACCATATATTTT. Protein sequence: CASSLSDSSGNTIYF.

A few counts support this clone. The V call is TRBV30, the J call TRBJ1-5; D not certain. V was clipped by 0 bases and J by 0 bases, with 12 bases between them. Germline CDR1 GTSNPN, CDR2 SVGIG (reference sequence). The CDR3 sequence is 16 residues long. The CDR3 DNA sequence: TGTGCCTGGAGTGTACCAGAAAGGACTAGCAATCAGCCCCAGCATTTT. This encodes CAWSVPERTSNQPQHF.

As concerns this clone: Other nucleotide sequences in the sample specify the same CDR3. The chain combines TRBV5-1 with TRBJ2-7, with no clear D. The length of the CDR3 is 12 residues. Germline CDR1 SGHRS, CDR2 YFSETQ. V shed 2 bases and J shed 0 bases, with 3 bases lying between them. The CDR3 loop reads CASSLPSYEQYF. The DNA for the CDR3 is TGCGCCAGCAGCTTACCCTCCTACGAGCAGTACTTC.

The V gene is TRBV7-8, the J gene TRBJ1-1, with 8 nucleotides matching TRBD1. This CDR3 contains 14 residues. V shed 5 bases, J shed 4 bases, and the junction held 6 bases outside the gene matches. CDR1 SGHVS and CDR2 FQNEAQ come from the germline V gene. CDR3 bases: TGTGCCAGCAGCCCCGGACAGGGAATCACTGAAGCTTTCTTT. It yields the protein CASSPGQGITEAFF.

On this clone: Additional DNA sequences in this sample encode the identical CDR3. The chain carries TRBV5-4 and TRBJ2-3, with 11 bases matching TRBD2. CDR1 is SGHNT and CDR2 is YYREEE in the germline V gene (reference sequence). The V gene end was trimmed by 4 bases and the J gene end by 0 bases; junction bases not matched to a gene: 4. The CDR3 runs to 16 residues. CDR3 DNA: TGTGCCAGCAGCCTCCGACTAGCGGGGAGCACAGATACGCAGTATTTT. It encodes CASSLRLAGSTDTQYF.

The gene calls are TRBV5-6 and TRBJ1-2; 9 bases map to TRBD1. With 1 base clipped from V and 4 bases from J, the junction kept 8 bases outside the gene matches. Germline CDR1 SGHDT, CDR2 YYEEEE. This CDR3 has 16 amino acids. The CDR3 DNA reads as TGTGCCAGCAGCTTGACAGGGGGCAACCCTCTCTATGGCTACACCTTC. Translated, it gives CASSLTGGNPLYGYTF.

The chain combines TRBV7-6 with TRBJ1-4; D gene ambiguous. V lost 6 bases and J lost 7, with 15 bases in between. Germline-derived CDR1 and CDR2 are SGHVS and FNYEAQ. The CDR3 covers 14 residues. CDR3 protein: CASSQASSLEKLFF. CDR3 coding DNA: TGTGCCAGCAGTCAAGCGAGCTCTCTTGAAAAACTGTTTTTT.

The genes are TRBV2 and TRBJ2-7; D may be TRBD1 (6 bases). CDR1 is SNHLY, CDR2 FYNNEI, per germline. CDR3 length equals 11 residues. With 5 bases removed from V and 6 bases from J, the gap between germline ends came to 8 bases. The CDR3 nucleotides are TGTGCCAGCAGTACCAGGGGCGAGCAGTACTTC. Protein: CASSTRGEQYF.

The chain links TRBV29-1 to TRBJ1-4; 9 bases fit TRBD1. V gave up 5 bases and J gave up 1 base; unmatched junction bases: 2. The CDR3 spans 14 residues. Germline V lookup: CDR1 SQVTM, CDR2 ANQGSEA. This chain's CDR3 is CSVRQGVTNEKLFF. CDR3 in DNA: TGCAGCGTTCGACAGGGGGTAACTAATGAAAAACTGTTTTTT.

This chain uses TRBV6-6 with TRBJ2-7; TRBD1 matches 7 bases. The CDR3 is 11 amino acids. Germline values: CDR1 MNHNY, CDR2 SVGAGI (reference sequence). The J segment lost 5 bases and the V segment lost 10 bases, leaving 5 bases of the junction unmatched. The CDR3, as DNA: TGTGCCACCCAACAGGGGCACGAGCAGTACTTC. Its translation is CATQQGHEQYF.